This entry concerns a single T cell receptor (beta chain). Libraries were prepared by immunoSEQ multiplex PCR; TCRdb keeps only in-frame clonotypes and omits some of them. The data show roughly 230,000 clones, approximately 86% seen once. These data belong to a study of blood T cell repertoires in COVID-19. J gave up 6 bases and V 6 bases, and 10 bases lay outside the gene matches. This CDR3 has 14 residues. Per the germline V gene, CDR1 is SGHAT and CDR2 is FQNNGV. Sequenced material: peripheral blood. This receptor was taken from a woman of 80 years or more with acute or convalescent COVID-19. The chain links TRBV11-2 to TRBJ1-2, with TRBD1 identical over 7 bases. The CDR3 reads CASRPAGTEDGYTF. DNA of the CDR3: TGTGCCAGCAGGCCGGCCGGGACAGAGGATGGCTACACCTTC.